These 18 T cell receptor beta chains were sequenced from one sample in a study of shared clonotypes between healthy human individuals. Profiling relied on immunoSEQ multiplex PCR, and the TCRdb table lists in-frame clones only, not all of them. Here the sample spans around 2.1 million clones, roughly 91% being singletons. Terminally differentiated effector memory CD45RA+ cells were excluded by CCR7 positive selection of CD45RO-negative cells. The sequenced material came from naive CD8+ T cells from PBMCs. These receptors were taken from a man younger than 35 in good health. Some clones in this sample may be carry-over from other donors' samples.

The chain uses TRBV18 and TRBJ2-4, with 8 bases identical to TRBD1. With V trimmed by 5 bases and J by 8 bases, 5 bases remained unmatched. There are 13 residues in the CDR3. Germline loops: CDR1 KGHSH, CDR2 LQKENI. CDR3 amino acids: CASSDRGFDIQYF. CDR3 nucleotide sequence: TGTGCCAGCTCAGACAGGGGTTTTGACATTCAGTACTTC.

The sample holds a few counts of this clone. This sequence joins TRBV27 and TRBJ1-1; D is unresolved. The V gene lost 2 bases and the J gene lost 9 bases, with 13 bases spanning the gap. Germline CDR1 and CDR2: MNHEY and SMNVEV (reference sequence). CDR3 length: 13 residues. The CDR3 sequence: CASSLAFSSKAFF. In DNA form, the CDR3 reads TGTGCCAGCAGTTTAGCTTTTTCGTCCAAAGCTTTCTTT.

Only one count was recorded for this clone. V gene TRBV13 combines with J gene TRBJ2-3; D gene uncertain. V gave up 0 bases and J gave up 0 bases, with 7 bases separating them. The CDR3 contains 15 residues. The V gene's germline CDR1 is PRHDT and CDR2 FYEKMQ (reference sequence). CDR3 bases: TGTGCCAGCAGCTTAGGAGTAGTGAGCACAGATACGCAGTATTTT. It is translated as CASSLGVVSTDTQYF.

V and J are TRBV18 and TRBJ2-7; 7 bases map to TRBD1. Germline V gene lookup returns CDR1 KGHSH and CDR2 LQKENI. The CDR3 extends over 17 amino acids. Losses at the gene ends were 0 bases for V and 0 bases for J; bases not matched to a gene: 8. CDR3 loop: CASSPPYEDRSSYEQYF. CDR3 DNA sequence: TGTGCCAGCTCACCACCTTATGAGGACAGGTCCTCCTACGAGCAGTACTTC.

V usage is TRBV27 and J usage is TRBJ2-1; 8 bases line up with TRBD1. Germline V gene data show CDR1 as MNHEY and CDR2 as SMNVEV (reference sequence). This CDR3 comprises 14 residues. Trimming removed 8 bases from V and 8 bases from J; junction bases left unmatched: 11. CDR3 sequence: CASVRQGIFYEQFF. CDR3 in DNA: TGTGCCAGCGTTAGACAGGGGATTTTCTATGAGCAGTTCTTC.

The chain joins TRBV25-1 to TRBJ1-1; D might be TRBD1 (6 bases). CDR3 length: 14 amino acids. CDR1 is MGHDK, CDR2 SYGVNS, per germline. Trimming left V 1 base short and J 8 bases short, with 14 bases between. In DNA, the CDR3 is TGTGCCAGCAGTGAATCGTGGGGGCCCCTAGAAGCTTTCTTT. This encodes CASSESWGPLEAFF.

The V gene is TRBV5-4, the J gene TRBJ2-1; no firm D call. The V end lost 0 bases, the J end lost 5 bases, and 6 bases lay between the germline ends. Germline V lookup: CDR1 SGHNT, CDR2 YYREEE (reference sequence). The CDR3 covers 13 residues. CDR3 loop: CASSLDADNEQFF. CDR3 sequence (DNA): TGTGCCAGCAGCTTGGATGCGGACAATGAGCAGTTCTTC.

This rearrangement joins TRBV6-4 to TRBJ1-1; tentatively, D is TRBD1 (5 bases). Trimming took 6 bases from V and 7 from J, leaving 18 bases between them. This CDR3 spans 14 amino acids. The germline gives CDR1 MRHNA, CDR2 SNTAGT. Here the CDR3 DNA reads TGTGCCAGCAGAGCCCTCGGGGGGGGAGGTGAAGCTTTCTTT. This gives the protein CASRALGGGGEAFF.

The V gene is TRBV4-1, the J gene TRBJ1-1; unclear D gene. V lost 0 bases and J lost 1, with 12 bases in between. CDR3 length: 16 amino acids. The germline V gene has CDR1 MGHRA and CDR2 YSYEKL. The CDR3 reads CASSQDIYRTNTEAFF. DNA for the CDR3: TGCGCCAGCAGCCAAGATATTTACAGAACGAACACTGAAGCTTTCTTT.

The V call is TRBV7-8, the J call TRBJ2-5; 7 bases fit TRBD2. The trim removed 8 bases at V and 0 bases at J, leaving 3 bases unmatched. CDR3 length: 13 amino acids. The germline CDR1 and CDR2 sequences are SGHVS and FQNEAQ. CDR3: CASWGGYQETQYF. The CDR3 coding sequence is TGTGCCAGCTGGGGGGGTTACCAAGAGACCCAGTACTTC. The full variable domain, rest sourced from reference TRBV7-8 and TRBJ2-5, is GAGVSQSPRYKVAKRGQDVALRCDPISGHVSLFWYQQALGQGPEFLTYFQNEAQLDKSGLPSDRFFAERPEGSVSTLKIQRTQQEDSAVYLCASWGGYQETQYFGPGTRLLVL.

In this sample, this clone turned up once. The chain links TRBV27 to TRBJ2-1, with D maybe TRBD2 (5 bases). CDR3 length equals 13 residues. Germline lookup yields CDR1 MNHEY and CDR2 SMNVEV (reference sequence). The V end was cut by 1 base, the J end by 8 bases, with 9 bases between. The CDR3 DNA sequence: TGTGCCAGCAGTTTATTAGGGAGCCATGAGCAGTTCTTC. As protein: CASSLLGSHEQFF.

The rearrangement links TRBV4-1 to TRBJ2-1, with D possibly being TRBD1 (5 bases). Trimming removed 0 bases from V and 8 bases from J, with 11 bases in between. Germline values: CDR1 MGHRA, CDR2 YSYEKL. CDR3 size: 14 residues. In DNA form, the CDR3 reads TGCGCCAGCAGCCAAGACAGGGCCTGGGATGAGCAGTTCTTC. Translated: CASSQDRAWDEQFF.

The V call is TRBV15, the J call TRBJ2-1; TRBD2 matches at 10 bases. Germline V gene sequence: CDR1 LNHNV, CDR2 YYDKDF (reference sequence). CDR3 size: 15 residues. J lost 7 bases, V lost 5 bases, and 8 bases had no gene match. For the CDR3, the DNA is TGTGCCACCAGCGAAAGCGGGAGGGTATATAATGAGCAGTTCTTC. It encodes CATSESGRVYNEQFF.

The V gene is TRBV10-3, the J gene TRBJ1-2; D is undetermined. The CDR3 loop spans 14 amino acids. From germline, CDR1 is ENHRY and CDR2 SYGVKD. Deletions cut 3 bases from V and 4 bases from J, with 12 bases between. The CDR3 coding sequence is TGTGCCATCAGTGACGGCACCCGACCCTATGGCTACACCTTC. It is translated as CAISDGTRPYGYTF.

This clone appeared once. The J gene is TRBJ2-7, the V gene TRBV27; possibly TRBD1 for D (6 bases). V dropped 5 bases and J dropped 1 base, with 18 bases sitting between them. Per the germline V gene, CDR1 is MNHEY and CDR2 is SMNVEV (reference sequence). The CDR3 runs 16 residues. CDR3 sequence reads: CASSPGTPLPSYEQYF. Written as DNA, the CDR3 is TGTGCCAGCAGTCCGGGGACACCCCTACCATCCTACGAGCAGTACTTC.

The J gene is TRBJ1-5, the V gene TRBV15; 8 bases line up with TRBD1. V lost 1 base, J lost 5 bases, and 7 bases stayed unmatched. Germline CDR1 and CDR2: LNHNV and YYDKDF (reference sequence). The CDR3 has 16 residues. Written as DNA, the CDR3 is TGTGCCACCAGCAGAGTCGCAGGGGGCCGAGATCAGCCCCAGCATTTT. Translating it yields CATSRVAGGRDQPQHF. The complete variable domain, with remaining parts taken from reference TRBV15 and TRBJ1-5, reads DAMVIQNPRYQVTQFGKPVTLSCSQTLNHNVMYWYQQKSSQAPKLLFHYYDKDFNNEADTPDNFQSRRPNTSFCFLDIRSPGLGDTAMYLCATSRVAGGRDQPQHFGDGTRLSIL.

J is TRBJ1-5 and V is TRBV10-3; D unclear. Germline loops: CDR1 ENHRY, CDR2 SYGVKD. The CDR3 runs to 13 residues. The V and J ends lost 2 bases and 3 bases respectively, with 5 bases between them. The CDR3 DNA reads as TGTGCCATCAGTGAGGACATCAATCAGCCCCAGCATTTT. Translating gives CAISEDINQPQHF.

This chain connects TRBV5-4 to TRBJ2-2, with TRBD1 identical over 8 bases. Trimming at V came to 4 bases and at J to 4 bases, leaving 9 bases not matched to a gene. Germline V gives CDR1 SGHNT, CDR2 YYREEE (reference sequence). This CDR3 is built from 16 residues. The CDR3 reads CASSPSTGGVTGELFF. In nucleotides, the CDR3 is TGTGCCAGCAGCCCGAGTACAGGGGGAGTCACCGGGGAGCTGTTTTTT.